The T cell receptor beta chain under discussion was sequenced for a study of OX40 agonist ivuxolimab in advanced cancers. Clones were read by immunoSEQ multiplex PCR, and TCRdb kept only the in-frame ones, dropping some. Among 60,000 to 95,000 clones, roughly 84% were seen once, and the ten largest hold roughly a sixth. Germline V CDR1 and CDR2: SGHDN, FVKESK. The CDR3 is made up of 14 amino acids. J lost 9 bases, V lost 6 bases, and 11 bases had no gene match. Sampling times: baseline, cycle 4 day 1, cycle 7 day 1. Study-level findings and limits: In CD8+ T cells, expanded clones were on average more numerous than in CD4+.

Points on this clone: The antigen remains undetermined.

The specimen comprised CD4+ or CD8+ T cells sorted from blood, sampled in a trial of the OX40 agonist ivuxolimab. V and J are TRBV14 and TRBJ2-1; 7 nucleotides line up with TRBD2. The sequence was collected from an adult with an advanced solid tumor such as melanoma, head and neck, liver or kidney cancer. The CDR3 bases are TGTGCCAGCAGGTCGTGGGCGGGAGTTGGTGAGCAGTTCTTC. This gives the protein CASRSWAGVGEQFF.